The rows below give T cell receptor beta chains drawn from one sample of a study of shared clonotypes between healthy human individuals. Profiled with immunoSEQ multiplex PCR; TCRdb holds only in-frame clones, not every one. Among approximately 720,000 clones listed, just over 90% were seen once. The material sequenced was naive CD8+ T cells sorted from blood. The receptors derive from a man aged 30 to 39 in good health. Each CDR3 is given with its conserved first and last residue. The D gene is left open where the match is weak. The listing skips clone size in some rows; elsewhere it reads once, few, many or a size class.

V,J,D,size,CDR3,DNA
TRBV4-1,TRBJ2-7,TRBD2,-,CASSQGGLAGDGQYF,TGCGCCAGCAGCCAAGGGGGACTAGCGGGAGACGGGCAGTACTTC
TRBV2,TRBJ1-1,-,-,CARRGPNTEAFF,TGTGCCAGACGAGGACCGAACACTGAAGCTTTCTTT
TRBV5-8,TRBJ2-7,-,-,CASSPRDSTYEQYF,TGTGCCAGCAGCCCGCGGGACAGTACCTACGAGCAGTACTTC
TRBV27,TRBJ2-7,TRBD1,once,CASSSTGVYEQYF,TGTGCCAGCAGTTCAACAGGGGTGTACGAGCAGTACTTC
TRBV7-9,TRBJ2-2,-,-,CASSSLDGNTGELFF,TGTGCCAGCAGCTCACTGGACGGAAACACCGGGGAGCTGTTTTTT
TRBV6-1,TRBJ2-3,TRBD2,-,CASTGIAGGGDTQYF,TGTGCCAGCACAGGAATAGCGGGAGGGGGGGATACGCAGTATTTT
TRBV2,TRBJ2-1,-,-,CASSEAAGPPGSYNEQFF,TGTGCCAGCAGTGAAGCGGCCGGTCCTCCGGGCTCCTACAATGAGCAGTTCTTC
TRBV6-1,TRBJ1-4,-,-,CASSARVTNEKLFF,TGTGCCAGCAGTGCTAGGGTCACTAATGAAAAACTGTTTTTT
TRBV7-9,TRBJ2-5,-,-,CASSPAVQRLRETQYF,TGTGCCAGCAGCCCGGCTGTTCAGAGGCTAAGGGAGACCCAGTACTTC
TRBV27,TRBJ2-1,-,-,CASRRGQSVSYNEQFF,TGTGCCAGCAGGAGGGGCCAATCTGTCTCCTACAATGAGCAGTTCTTC
TRBV4-1,TRBJ1-2,-,-,CASSQGQGRYTF,TGCGCCAGCAGCCAAGGTCAGGGACGCTACACCTTC
TRBV14,TRBJ2-7,TRBD1,-,CASSQVVRTGVSYEQYF,TGTGCCAGCAGCCAAGTGGTAAGGACAGGGGTCTCCTACGAGCAGTACTTC
TRBV30,TRBJ2-3,-,-,CAWSALSSTDTQYF,TGTGCCTGGAGTGCATTATCTAGCACAGATACGCAGTATTTT
TRBV7-9,TRBJ1-2,TRBD1,-,CASTLGEGANHLEGYTF,TGTGCCAGCACCCTGGGGGAGGGGGCTAACCACCTCGAGGGCTACACCTTC
TRBV29-1,TRBJ2-1,-,-,CSGRQETSNEQFF,TGCAGCGGCAGACAGGAGACTTCAAATGAGCAGTTCTTC
TRBV7-9,TRBJ2-5,-,-,CASTTLLAGQETQYF,TGTGCCAGCACCACCCTCCTGGCGGGACAAGAGACCCAGTACTTC